The rows below give T cell receptor beta chains drawn from one sample of a study of CD8+ T cells in alopecia areata. TCRdb's table, derived via immunoSEQ multiplex PCR, lists solely in-frame clones and lacks some. The sample consists of fewer than 8,000 clones, 64% of them appearing once. This specimen was skin, taken at week 4, from a patient treated with tofacitinib. Receptors originate from a human donor with alopecia areata. CDR3s include the opening cysteine and the closing phenylalanine or tryptophan. The order of the fields is V gene, clone size, J gene, D gene, CDR3 protein, CDR3 DNA. D genes are given only for firm matches. Size is stated for part of the rows, as once, few or many counts, or as a class when the clone is expanded.

v_call: TRBV7-3; clone_size: NA; j_call: TRBJ1-1; d_call: NA; cdr3_aa: CASSLLGRAEAFF; cdr3_nt: TGTGCCAGCAGCTTATTAGGTCGGGCTGAAGCTTTCTTT
v_call: TRBV5-5; clone_size: NA; j_call: TRBJ2-2; d_call: NA; cdr3_aa: CASSLSGVTGELFF; cdr3_nt: TGTGCCAGCAGCTTGAGTGGGGTCACCGGGGAGCTGTTTTTT
v_call: TRBV7-3; clone_size: NA; j_call: TRBJ2-2; d_call: TRBD1; cdr3_aa: CASSPRQGRNTGELFF; cdr3_nt: TGTGCCAGCAGCCCGCGACAGGGTCGCAACACCGGGGAGCTGTTTTTT
v_call: TRBV19; clone_size: NA; j_call: TRBJ2-5; d_call: NA; cdr3_aa: CASSMCPRTIQETQYF; cdr3_nt: TGTGCCAGTAGTATGTGTCCCAGGACTATTCAAGAGACCCAGTACTTC
v_call: TRBV19; clone_size: NA; j_call: TRBJ2-2; d_call: TRBD1; cdr3_aa: CASSIDPGQGALLFTGELFF; cdr3_nt: TGTGCCAGTAGTATAGACCCGGGACAGGGGGCCCTTCTCTTCACCGGGGAGCTGTTTTTT
v_call: TRBV7-9; clone_size: NA; j_call: TRBJ2-7; d_call: TRBD2; cdr3_aa: CASRPTSGYEQYF; cdr3_nt: TGTGCCAGCAGGCCGACTAGCGGCTACGAGCAGTACTTC
v_call: TRBV28; clone_size: once; j_call: TRBJ2-1; d_call: TRBD2; cdr3_aa: CASSAGALRNEQFF; cdr3_nt: TGTGCCAGCAGCGCGGGAGCACTAAGGAATGAGCAGTTCTTC
v_call: TRBV7-9; clone_size: NA; j_call: TRBJ2-2; d_call: NA; cdr3_aa: CASRELANTGELFF; cdr3_nt: TGTGCCAGCAGGGAACTGGCGAACACCGGGGAGCTGTTTTTT
v_call: TRBV5-4; clone_size: few; j_call: TRBJ1-1; d_call: TRBD1; cdr3_aa: CASSSYRGGNTEAFF; cdr3_nt: TGTGCCAGCAGCTCGTACAGGGGTGGGAACACTGAAGCTTTCTTT
v_call: TRBV7-2; clone_size: NA; j_call: TRBJ2-7; d_call: TRBD2; cdr3_aa: CASSPRDRAVAGGSSEQYF; cdr3_nt: TGTGCCAGCAGCCCCAGGGACAGGGCGGTAGCGGGAGGGTCTAGCGAGCAGTACTTC
v_call: TRBV7-6; clone_size: once; j_call: TRBJ1-5; d_call: NA; cdr3_aa: CASSSDSGNQPQHF; cdr3_nt: TGTGCCAGCAGCTCGGACTCGGGCAATCAGCCCCAGCATTTT
v_call: TRBV4-3; clone_size: NA; j_call: TRBJ2-1; d_call: TRBD2; cdr3_aa: CASSQELAGGAGEQFF; cdr3_nt: TGCGCCAGCAGCCAAGAGCTGGCCGGGGGGGCCGGTGAGCAGTTCTTC
v_call: TRBV14; clone_size: NA; j_call: TRBJ2-1; d_call: TRBD1; cdr3_aa: CASSPTGGDEQFF; cdr3_nt: TGTGCCAGCAGCCCGACAGGGGGCGATGAGCAGTTCTTC